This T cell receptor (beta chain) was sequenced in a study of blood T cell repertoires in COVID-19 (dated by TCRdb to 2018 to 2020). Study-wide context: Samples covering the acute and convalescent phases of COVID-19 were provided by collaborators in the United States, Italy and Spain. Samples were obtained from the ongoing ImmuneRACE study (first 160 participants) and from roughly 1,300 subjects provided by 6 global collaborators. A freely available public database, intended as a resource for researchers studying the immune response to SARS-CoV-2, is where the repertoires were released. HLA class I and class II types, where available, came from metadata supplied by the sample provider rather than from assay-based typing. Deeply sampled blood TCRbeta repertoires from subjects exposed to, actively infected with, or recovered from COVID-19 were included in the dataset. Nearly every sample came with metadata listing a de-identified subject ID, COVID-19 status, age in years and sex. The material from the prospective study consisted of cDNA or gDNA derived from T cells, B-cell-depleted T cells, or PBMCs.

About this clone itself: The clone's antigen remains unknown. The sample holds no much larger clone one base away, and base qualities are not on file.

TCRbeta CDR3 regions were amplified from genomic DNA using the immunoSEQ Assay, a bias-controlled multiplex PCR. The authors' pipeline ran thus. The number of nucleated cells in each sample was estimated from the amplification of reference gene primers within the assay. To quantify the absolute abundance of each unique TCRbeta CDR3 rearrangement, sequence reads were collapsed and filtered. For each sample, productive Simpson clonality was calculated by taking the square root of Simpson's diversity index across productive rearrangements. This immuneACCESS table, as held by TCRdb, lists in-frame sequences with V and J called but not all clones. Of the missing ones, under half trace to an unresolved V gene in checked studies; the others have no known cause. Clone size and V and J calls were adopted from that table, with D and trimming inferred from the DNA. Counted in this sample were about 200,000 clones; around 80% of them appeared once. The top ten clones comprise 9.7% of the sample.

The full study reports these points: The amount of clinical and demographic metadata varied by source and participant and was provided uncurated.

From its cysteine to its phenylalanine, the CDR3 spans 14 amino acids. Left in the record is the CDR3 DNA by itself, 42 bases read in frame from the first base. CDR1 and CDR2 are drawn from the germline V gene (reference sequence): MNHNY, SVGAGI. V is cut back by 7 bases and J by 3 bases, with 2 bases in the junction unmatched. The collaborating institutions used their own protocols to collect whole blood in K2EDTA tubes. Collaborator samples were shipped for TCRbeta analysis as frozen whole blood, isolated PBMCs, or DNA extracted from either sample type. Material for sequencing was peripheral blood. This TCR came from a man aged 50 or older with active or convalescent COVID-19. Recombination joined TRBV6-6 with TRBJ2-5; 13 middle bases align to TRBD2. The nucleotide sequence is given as TGTGCCAGCACCGGGACTAGCGGGAAAGAGACCCAGTACTTC. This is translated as CASTGTSGKETQYF.